The source of this TCR beta chain is a study of identical twins (TCRdb year 2016). Some background on the complete study: The study deep-sequenced TCR alpha and beta repertoires from monozygotic twins, unrelated adults of various ages and cord blood to test whether fetal clonotypes persist. To rule out contamination, the twin experiments were replicated at different times with different library preparation protocols. Broader findings and caveats from the paper: Compared with coincidental sharing between unrelated individuals, an excess of low generation-probability sequences was observed among out-of-frame TCR alpha sequences shared between twins. Fewer insertions were carried by abundant cord blood beta clonotypes, a similar but weaker trend appeared in young adult naive repertoires, and no such trend appeared in memory repertoires. Excess twin sharing in beta out-of-frame sequences was weaker because fewer shared sequences lowered the signal-to-noise ratio. Because the same donors could not be followed over many years, conclusions were based on cross-sectional statistical analysis. Invariant T cells such as MAIT and iNKT could partly confound zero-insertion analyses, though diverse VJ usage argued against this for most clonotypes. In monozygotic twins, out-of-frame TCR alpha sharing was systematically underestimated by recombination models, although the models agreed with sharing between unrelated individuals.

Remarks on this clonotype: There is no known antigen for this receptor. No clone much larger than this one lies a single base away; base qualities are absent.

Every donor was a healthy Caucasian. The twin cohort comprised three pairs of female monozygotic twins, all aged roughly 18 to 29 years. The RNA used for TCR libraries was isolated from peripheral blood mononuclear cells. The library was prepared using 5' RACE. The reads were generated on an Illumina HiSeq 2000. A universal primer binding site was introduced by template switching, and a unique molecular identifier was present in the final cDNA, enabling accurate counting of TCR cDNA molecules. Specific primers in the conserved constant-segment region were used to synthesize first-strand cDNA for TCR alpha and beta chains. To control for contamination, every cDNA library was double barcoded, receiving both a SMART-Mk sample barcode and Illumina barcodes. TruSeq adapter sequences along with Illumina sample barcodes were introduced in two successive PCR steps. Sequencing of the TCR alpha and beta cDNA libraries was done on the Illumina HiSeq platform using custom primers. The study's own analysis went as follows. Unique molecular identifiers were extracted from raw reads with MiGEC, and CDR3 positions were determined with MiXCR. For each individual, recombination models were inferred using an EM algorithm with the repgenHMM and IGoR tools. Shared clonotypes were analyzed with the tcR package in R, and sharing was normalized by the product of cloneset sizes. Out-of-frame nonproductive sequences were analyzed to study raw recombination free of thymic and clonal selection effects. TCRdb reworked the public reads: Q25 trimming with fastp, MiXCR clone assembly, productive beta chains retained. Rows matching on CDR3 protein sequence are summarized as one entry with the most common DNA and genes. These V and J calls are TCRdb output, not the study's own analysis. The sample has fewer than 800,000 distinct CDR3 sequences on record, just over 7% of them singletons. 1.6% of the sample is held by the ten biggest clonotypes.

V sheds 8 bases and J sheds 5 bases, leaving 12 bases between their ends. The germline V gene provides CDR1 SGHTA and CDR2 FQGNSA. The CDR3 goes from the cysteine to the phenylalanine over 12 residues. The CDR3 DNA has 36 bases and is translated from base 1. The same sample was also studied in work on yellow fever vaccine responses in identical twins. As described in the second report: According to the authors, in identical twins the way T cells responded to vaccination appeared partly convergent and partly personalized. In the study, vaccine-responding T cell clones were precisely tracked in identical twins.

This sequence originates from a young woman in good health. The chain is assembled from TRBV7-2 and TRBJ2-5, and possibly TRBD2, on 5 matching bases. The specimen sequenced was PBMCs. The CDR3 reads as follows: CASHNGVETQYF. In nucleotide form, the sequence is TGTGCCAGCCATAACGGGGTTGAGACCCAGTACTTC.